This T cell receptor beta chain appears in the sequencing data of a study of post-analysis software for immune sequencing data. Study as a whole: Both relapsing-remitting and secondary progressive multiple sclerosis featured among the disease courses, as did progressive-relapsing multiple sclerosis.

Included in the TCR beta cDNA libraries were unique molecular identifiers. TCRdb re-called the PCR reads with MiXCR, one entry per CDR3 protein. Counted here are 820,000 or so distinct CDR3 sequences, approximately 50% occurring once; the ten biggest clones make up about 4.5%. This clonotype has just a few counts. Sequences were obtained from blood. This receptor was identified in a girl aged 10-17 years with multiple sclerosis.

CDR3 residues: CSAPGQLGNQPQHF. In DNA form, the CDR3 reads TGCAGTGCCCCGGGACAGCTTGGCAATCAGCCCCAGCATTTT. This chain joins TRBV20-1 and TRBJ1-5; 7 bases line up with TRBD1. V was pared by 6 bases and J by 2 bases, with 7 bases of the junction left unmatched. Germline CDR1 and CDR2: DFQATT and SNEGSKA (reference sequence). This CDR3 comprises 14 residues.